The 2 T cell receptor beta chains reported below all come from one sample, sequenced in a study of blood T cell repertoires in COVID-19. Assay used: immunoSEQ multiplex PCR; TCRdb lists only in-frame clones, some missing. The table records about 160,000 clones, roughly 84% of them present only once. The sample taken for sequencing was peripheral blood. These receptors were taken from a woman of 80 years or more with active or convalescent COVID-19.

The V call is TRBV7-3, the J call TRBJ1-1; unclear D gene. This CDR3 has 14 amino acids. The germline gives CDR1 SGHTA, CDR2 FQGTGA. With 2 bases removed from V and 4 bases from J, the gap between germline ends came to 11 bases. DNA of the CDR3: TGTGCCAGCAGCTTAGGGCACCCAAGCACTGAAGCTTTCTTT. Encoded protein: CASSLGHPSTEAFF. The full variable domain, completed using reference TRBV7-3 and TRBJ1-1, is GAGVSQTPSNKVTEKGKYVELRCDPISGHTALYWYRQSLGQGPEFLIYFQGTGAADDSGLPNDRFFAVRPEGSVSTLKIQRTERGDSAVYLCASSLGHPSTEAFFGQGTRLTVV.

The V call is TRBV19, the J call TRBJ1-6; the D is unclear. Germline lookup yields CDR1 LNHDA and CDR2 SQIVND (reference sequence). The CDR3 is made up of 14 amino acids. V shed 3 bases and J shed 4 bases, with 7 bases lying between them. CDR3 loop: CASSISGYNSPLHF. The CDR3 DNA follows: TGTGCCAGTAGTATCTCCGGGTATAATTCACCCCTCCACTTT.